Below are 4 T cell receptor beta chains sequenced from a single sample in a study of identical twins. TCRdb ran MiXCR on the 5' RACE reads and lists one entry per CDR3 protein. The sample contains about 340,000 distinct CDR3 sequences, 9% to 15% of which appear only once. Another study also made use of these data, one on yellow fever vaccine responses in identical twins.

The source material was CD8+ T cells sorted from blood. The receptor set was obtained from a woman aged 18 to 35 in good health.

The chain couples TRBV29-1 to TRBJ2-1, with TRBD2 matching over 9 bases. Looked up from germline, CDR1 is SQVTM and CDR2 is ANQGSEA. V gave up 7 bases and J gave up 0 bases; unmatched junction bases: 7. The CDR3 covers 15 residues. In DNA, the CDR3 is TGCAGCGAGTTAGCGGGAGACCGCTCCTACAATGAGCAGTTCTTC. Protein: CSELAGDRSYNEQFF.

This clonotype was detected a few times. The chain recombines TRBV20-1 with TRBJ2-7, with TRBD2 matching over 14 bases. The CDR3 sequence is 15 residues long. The ends lost 4 bases at V and 4 bases at J; junction bases unmatched: 6. CDR1 and CDR2 (germline): DFQATT, SNEGSKA (reference sequence). The CDR3 is CSAIPGTSGRYEQYF. The CDR3, as DNA: TGCAGTGCTATTCCCGGGACTAGCGGGAGATACGAGCAGTACTTC.

The chain recombines TRBV4-1 with TRBJ1-1; tentatively, D is TRBD1 (5 bases). Germline CDR1 MGHRA, CDR2 YSYEKL. Between the trimmed V and J ends, which lost 2 bases and 4 bases, there was a span of 20 bases. This CDR3 contains 17 residues. Here the CDR3 DNA reads TGCGCCAGCAGCCAACTAAATTTCAGGGCAGGCGGCACTGAAGCTTTCTTT. This encodes CASSQLNFRAGGTEAFF.

This clonotype was seen repeatedly, ten times or more. This chain's CDR3 is CASSLSGPGELFF. CDR3 nucleotides: TGTGCCAGCAGTTTATCGGGCCCCGGGGAGCTGTTTTTT. The V gene is TRBV12-3 or TRBV12-4, the J gene TRBJ2-2; D remains unclear. This CDR3 is 13 amino acids long. V dropped 2 bases and J dropped 6 bases, with 7 bases sitting between them.